Sequencing of this TCR beta chain was carried out in a study of cytomegalovirus exposure and HLA in healthy donors. Overall study: Early released data comprised around 85 million unique TCRs from HLA-typed donors. Study-wide findings and caveats: Common viral pathogens seemed, in a later analysis, to connect with several of the most significant clusters.

PCR amplification relied on 60 Vbeta primers (plus 13 Jbeta primers). Assay: immunoSEQ multiplex PCR; the TCRdb copy retains only in-frame clones and omits some. Of about 140,000 clones in the sample, around four fifths were seen once. CDR1 MNHEY and CDR2 SMNVEV come from the germline V gene (reference sequence). The CDR3 loop spans 16 amino acids. Trimming pared 1 base from V and 2 bases from J, leaving 13 bases between. This clone is a singleton in its sample. Antigen unknown. Sequencing was done on a sample of PBMCs. The rearrangement joins TRBV27 to TRBJ2-3; D not resolved. This TCR was sampled from a female donor in good health and CMV-seronegative. CDR3 protein: CASSLLTSGFTDTQYF. The DNA of the CDR3 is TGTGCCAGCAGTTTATTAACTTCAGGTTTCACAGATACGCAGTATTTT.